Each of the 20 T cell receptor beta chains below was sequenced from the same sample in a study of blood T cell repertoires in COVID-19. This table comes from immunoSEQ multiplex PCR, and its TCRdb copy is limited to in-frame clones, with some not included. Among roughly 150,000 clones listed, roughly 81% were seen once. Sequenced sample: peripheral blood. The receptors were gathered from a woman of 80 years or more with COVID-19, enrolled during active disease.

This chain connects TRBV2 to TRBJ2-7, with 11 bases aligning to TRBD2. V gave up 7 bases and J gave up 1 base; unmatched junction bases: 6. Germline CDR1 is SNHLY and CDR2 is FYNNEI. This CDR3 is 15 amino acids long. CDR3 residues: CASNIAGGVSYEQYF. CDR3 sequence (DNA): TGTGCCAGCAATATAGCGGGAGGGGTTTCCTACGAGCAGTACTTC.

The rearrangement joins TRBV6-5 to TRBJ2-2, with 7 nucleotides matching TRBD2. With 7 bases clipped from V and 2 bases from J, the junction kept 4 bases outside the gene matches. Germline V CDR1 and CDR2: MNHEY, SVGAGI. The CDR3 length is 14 residues. CDR3 nucleotide sequence: TGTGCCAGCATAGGGAGGGCCAACACCGGGGAGCTGTTTTTT. Residues: CASIGRANTGELFF.

This clone was counted at least ten times. This chain links TRBV19 with TRBJ1-6; D gene uncertain. This CDR3 comprises 13 residues. The ends were cut back, 3 bases at V and 7 bases at J, with 7 bases in the middle. The germline V gene encodes CDR1 LNHDA and CDR2 SQIVND (reference sequence). Here the CDR3 reads CASSMGRNSPLHF. The CDR3 nucleotides are TGTGCCAGTAGTATGGGGAGGAATTCACCCCTCCACTTT.

The chain is built from TRBV28 and TRBJ2-1; TRBD2 matches at 10 bases. Germline CDR1 is MDHEN and CDR2 is SYDVKM. The CDR3 spans 17 residues. V lost 5 bases to trimming and J lost 8 bases; unmatched junction nucleotides: 15. The CDR3 DNA sequence: TGTGCCAGCAGTCCCCTTGGCGGTAGCGGGAGGCACGATGAGCAGTTCTTC. Amino acid sequence: CASSPLGGSGRHDEQFF.

This clone was recorded a few times. The V call is TRBV28, the J call TRBJ1-2; D is unresolved. V was cut by 6 bases and J by 4 bases, with 15 bases left in between. Germline-derived CDR1 and CDR2 are MDHEN and SYDVKM. The CDR3 contains 14 residues. As DNA, the CDR3 is TGTGCCAGCAGACTAAGCGGCTTCAGCTATGGCTACACCTTC. It translates to CASRLSGFSYGYTF.

About this clone: At one end, the junction sequence differs from germline, possibly due to a read error. V and J are TRBV20-1 and TRBJ2-7; 16 bases align to TRBD2. The CDR3 is made up of 14 amino acids. The germline V gene has CDR1 DFQATT and CDR2 SNEGSKA (reference sequence). In nucleotides, the CDR3 is TGCAGTGCTAGTGTGCCGGGACTAGCGGGGGGGTCGCACTTC. Protein product: CSASVPGLAGGSHF.

This clone was recorded only once. This chain connects TRBV2 to TRBJ2-3; unclear D gene. The CDR3 runs 12 residues. Germline values: CDR1 SNHLY, CDR2 FYNNEI. Deletions cut 6 bases from V and 6 bases from J, with 10 bases between. DNA of the CDR3: TGTGCCAGCAGGCCTAGATCCGATACGCAGTATTTT. Protein: CASRPRSDTQYF.

The chain joins TRBV5-4 to TRBJ2-1; D gene unclear. CDR1 is SGHNT and CDR2 is YYREEE in the germline V gene (reference sequence). The CDR3 loop spans 12 amino acids. The ends were cut back, 1 base at V and 6 bases at J, with 5 bases in the middle. For the CDR3, the DNA is TGTGCCAGCAGCTTGATGGCCAATGAGCAGTTCTTC. This codes for CASSLMANEQFF.

The chain couples TRBV7-2 to TRBJ2-4; TRBD2 matches 7 bases. Germline CDR1 and CDR2: SGHTA and FQGNSA. V gave up 3 bases and J gave up 6 bases; unmatched junction bases: 17. CDR3 length: 18 residues. The chain's CDR3 is CASSLLPYGGRGGNIQYF. CDR3 bases: TGTGCCAGCAGCTTGCTGCCTTACGGTGGGAGGGGCGGAAACATTCAGTACTTC.

J is TRBJ2-7 and V is TRBV18; 12 bases fit TRBD1. V gave up 6 bases and J gave up 6 bases; unmatched junction bases: 6. The CDR3 has 14 residues. From germline, CDR1 is KGHSH and CDR2 LQKENI. CDR3 bases: TGTGCCAGCTCGCCCGGGACAGGGGGCCTCGAGCAGTACTTC. Amino acids: CASSPGTGGLEQYF.

The chain combines TRBV11-2 with TRBJ2-7; 15 bases map to TRBD2. The germline V gene has CDR1 SGHAT and CDR2 FQNNGV. This CDR3 contains 17 residues. After removal of 6 bases from V and 5 bases from J, the junction contained 11 bases not matched to a gene. CDR3: CASSPDPGLAGGHEQYF. CDR3 DNA: TGTGCCAGCAGTCCAGACCCGGGACTAGCGGGGGGCCACGAGCAGTACTTC. The whole variable domain, filled in from reference TRBV11-2 and TRBJ2-7, reads EAGVAQSPRYKIIEKRQSVAFWCNPISGHATLYWYQQILGQGPKLLIQFQNNGVVDDSQLPKDRFSAERLKGVDSTLKIQPAKLEDSAVYLCASSPDPGLAGGHEQYFGPGTRLTVT.

This chain uses TRBV2 with TRBJ2-3; 7 bases map to TRBD2. The germline V gene encodes CDR1 SNHLY and CDR2 FYNNEI. This CDR3 has 15 amino acids. Trimming at V came to 0 bases and at J to 5 bases, leaving 5 bases not matched to a gene. The DNA for the CDR3 is TGTGCCAGCAGTGAAGCGCTTCGGGGGGTAGATACGCAGTATTTT. This codes for CASSEALRGVDTQYF.

The rearrangement uses TRBV4-2 and TRBJ2-1, with TRBD2 matching over 15 bases. CDR1 and CDR2 from the germline V gene are LGHNA and YNFKEQ. Losses at the gene ends were 4 bases for V and 2 bases for J; bases not matched to a gene: 9. This CDR3 has 19 amino acids. CDR3 residues: CASSPPGTSGRLTYNEQFF. CDR3 in DNA: TGTGCCAGCAGCCCTCCCGGGACTAGCGGGAGGTTGACCTACAATGAGCAGTTCTTC.

The chain links TRBV5-1 to TRBJ2-7, with TRBD1 identical over 10 bases. This CDR3 region has 14 residues. Germline V gene lookup returns CDR1 SGHRS and CDR2 YFSETQ. Trimming cost V 2 bases and J 4 bases; bases outside gene matches: 3. CDR3 nucleotides: TGCGCCAGCAGCTTTGGGGACAGGGGATACGAGCAGTACTTC. It translates to CASSFGDRGYEQYF.

This clone was seen more than once but under ten times. The chain recombines TRBV9 with TRBJ1-2, with 11 bases aligning to TRBD1. CDR3 length: 15 amino acids. The V segment lost 4 bases and the J segment 7 bases; nucleotides outside the gene matches: 9. In germline, CDR1 is SGDLS, CDR2 YYNGEE. The CDR3 nucleotides are TGTGCCAGCAGCCCCCTCGCAGGGACAGGGGGTGGCTACACCTTC. Translating gives CASSPLAGTGGGYTF.

This sequence joins TRBV25-1 and TRBJ1-2; D possibly corresponds to TRBD1 (5 bases). This CDR3 contains 13 residues. Germline CDR1 reads MGHDK; CDR2 reads SYGVNS. Trimming stripped 4 bases from V and 5 bases from J, with 11 bases between. Here the CDR3 DNA reads TGTGCCAGCAGTGCGGGGGGTTTATATGGCTACACCTTC. Its protein product is CASSAGGLYGYTF.

In this sample, this clone turned up once. J is TRBJ1-5 and V is TRBV19, with a weak D call TRBD1 (5 bases). The CDR3 runs to 16 residues. Trimming took off 4 bases at V and 3 bases at J, with 16 bases between the two ends. Germline CDR1 LNHDA, CDR2 SQIVND (reference sequence). The CDR3 nucleotides read TGTGCCAGTAGTACACTGGACACTCCTGCCAATCAGCCCCAGCATTTT. Encoded protein: CASSTLDTPANQPQHF.

This clone was found a few times. The chain combines TRBV28 with TRBJ1-6, with a possible D match to TRBD1 (6 bases). V lost 5 bases and J lost 6, with 14 bases in between. CDR1 is MDHEN and CDR2 is SYDVKM in the germline V gene. The CDR3 extends over 15 amino acids. Here the CDR3 DNA reads TGTGCCAGCAGTGCCGGGGAAGGGGGTAATTCACCCCTCCACTTT. It specifies CASSAGEGGNSPLHF.

The chain couples TRBV7-2 to TRBJ2-7; D is uncertain. Germline V lookup: CDR1 SGHTA, CDR2 FQGNSA. The CDR3 covers 14 residues. V lost 1 base to trimming and J lost 5 bases, with 12 bases between them. CDR3 in amino acids: CASSLVAPPNEQYF. CDR3 bases: TGTGCCAGCAGCTTAGTAGCCCCGCCGAACGAGCAGTACTTC.

The chain has TRBV6-6 and TRBJ1-6; tentatively, D is TRBD1 (6 bases). Looked up from germline, CDR1 is MNHNY and CDR2 is SVGAGI (reference sequence). The CDR3 consists of 17 residues. The V gene lost 5 bases and the J gene lost 4 bases, with 18 bases spanning the gap. CDR3 region: CASSQRQANLYNSPLHF. CDR3 in DNA: TGTGCCAGCAGTCAGCGACAGGCCAACCTTTATAATTCACCCCTCCACTTT.